A selection of T cell receptor beta chains follows, all from one sample in a study of cytomegalovirus exposure and HLA in healthy donors. This table comes from immunoSEQ multiplex PCR, and its TCRdb copy is limited to in-frame clones, with some not included. Of around 200,000 clones in the sample, about 86% were seen once. The sample taken for sequencing was PBMCs. The receptors were gathered from a woman aged 18-29 years in good health and CMV-seronegative. The CDR3 runs from the conserved cysteine through the conserved F or W. Each record gives: clone size, D gene, V gene, J gene, CDR3 protein, CDR3 DNA. A D gene is named only where the DNA matches it firmly. Clone sizes are given selectively: once, few, many, or a class where the clone is expanded.

-	-	TRBV2	TRBJ2-1	CASSSQGIEENEQFF	TGTGCCAGCAGTAGTCAGGGGATTGAAGAGAATGAGCAGTTCTTC
-	TRBD1	TRBV30	TRBJ2-1	CAWRQGAYNEQFF	TGTGCCTGGCGACAGGGGGCCTACAATGAGCAGTTCTTC
-	-	TRBV9	TRBJ2-2	CASSVIYGELFF	TGTGCCAGCAGCGTGATCTACGGGGAGCTGTTTTTT
-	-	TRBV28	TRBJ2-7	CASSLSGGLLTKYF	TGTGCCAGCAGTTTATCCGGGGGGCTCCTAACGAAGTACTTC
-	-	TRBV7-2	TRBJ2-3	CASSLTGAGTDTQYF	TGTGCCAGCAGCTTAACGGGAGCGGGCACAGATACGCAGTATTTT
-	-	TRBV28	TRBJ2-3	CASRVSHGTDTQYF	TGTGCCTCCCGAGTAAGTCATGGCACAGATACGCAGTATTTT
once	-	TRBV7-8	TRBJ2-7	CASSLEGNYEQYF	TGTGCCAGCAGCTTAGAGGGGAACTACGAGCAGTACTTC
-	-	TRBV7-2	TRBJ1-1	CASSLDFAGGSF	-
-	-	TRBV19	TRBJ1-2	CASSIRQGYHGYTF	TGTGCCAGTAGTATCCGTCAGGGGTACCATGGCTACACCTTC
-	TRBD1	TRBV6-5	TRBJ2-4	CASKGARNIQYF	TGTGCCAGCAAGGGGGCACGTAACATTCAGTACTTC